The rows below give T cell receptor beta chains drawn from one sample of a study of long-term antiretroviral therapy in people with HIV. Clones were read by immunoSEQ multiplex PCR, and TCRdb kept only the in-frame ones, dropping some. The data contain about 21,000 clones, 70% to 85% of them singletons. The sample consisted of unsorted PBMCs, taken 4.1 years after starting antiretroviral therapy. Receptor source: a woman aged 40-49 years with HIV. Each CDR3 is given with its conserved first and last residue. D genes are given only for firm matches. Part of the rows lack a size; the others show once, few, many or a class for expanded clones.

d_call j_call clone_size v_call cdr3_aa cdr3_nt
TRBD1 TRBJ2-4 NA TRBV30 CAWSVQSGTGERIQYF TGTGCCTGGAGTGTACAGTCGGGGACAGGGGAGCGCATTCAGTACTTC
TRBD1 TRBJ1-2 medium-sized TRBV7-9 CANDREGLSGYTF TGTGCAAACGACAGGGAGGGACTATCTGGCTACACCTTC
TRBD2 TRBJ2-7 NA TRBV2 CATKSTSGTGEQYF TGTGCCACCAAGTCGACTAGCGGGACGGGCGAGCAGTACTTC
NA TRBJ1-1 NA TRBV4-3 CASSQDTGTYSAEAFF TGCGCCAGCAGCCAAGACACGGGGACCTATTCTGCTGAAGCTTTCTTT
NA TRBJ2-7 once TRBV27 CASSLGSTYEQYF TGTGCCAGCAGTTTGGGGAGTACCTACGAGCAGTACTTC
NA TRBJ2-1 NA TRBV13 CASSLEENSYNEQFF TGTGCCAGCAGCTTAGAAGAAAACTCCTACAATGAGCAGTTCTTC
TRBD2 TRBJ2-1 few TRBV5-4 CASSPWTSGGDEQFF TGTGCCAGCAGCCCCTGGACTAGCGGGGGGGATGAGCAGTTCTTC
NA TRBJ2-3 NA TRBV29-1 CSVQRGSDSTDTQYF TGCAGCGTCCAGAGGGGGTCGGATAGCACAGATACGCAGTATTTT
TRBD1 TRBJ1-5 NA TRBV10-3 CAISEFQGAQPQHF TGTGCCATCAGTGAGTTTCAGGGGGCCCAGCCCCAGCATTTT
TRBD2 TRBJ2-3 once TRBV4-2 CASSLASASGGTDTQYF TGTGCCAGCAGCCTTGCTTCAGCTAGCGGGGGCACAGATACGCAGTATTTT
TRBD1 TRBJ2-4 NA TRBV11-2 CASSRGTGGKNIQYF TGTGCCAGCAGCCGAGGGACAGGGGGCAAAAACATTCAGTACTTC
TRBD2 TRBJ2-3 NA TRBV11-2 CASSSQAGGRYF TGTGCCAGCAGCTCCCAAGCGGGGGGGCGGTATTTT
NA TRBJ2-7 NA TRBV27 CASSLFAQAPSYEQYF TGTGCCAGCAGTCTCTTCGCCCAGGCGCCCTCCTACGAGCAGTACTTC
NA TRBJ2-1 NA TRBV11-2 CASSLDWASDEQFF TGTGCCAGCAGCTTAGATTGGGCATCGGATGAGCAGTTCTTC
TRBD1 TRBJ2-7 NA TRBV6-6 CASSSTGDMYEQYF TGTGCCAGCAGTTCAACAGGGGATATGTACGAGCAGTACTTC
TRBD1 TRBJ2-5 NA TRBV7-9 CASSLETGIQETQYF TGTGCCAGCAGCTTAGAGACAGGGATACAAGAGACCCAGTACTTC
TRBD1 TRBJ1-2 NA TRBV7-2 CASSLGGGQGAKGYTF TGTGCCAGCAGCTTAGGCGGCGGACAGGGGGCGAAAGGCTACACCTTC
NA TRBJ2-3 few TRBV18 CASSPGQDTQYF TGTGCCAGCTCACCGGGTCAGGATACGCAGTATTTT
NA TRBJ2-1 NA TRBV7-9 CASSSDTPGIPDEQFF TGTGCCAGCAGCTCCGATACGCCAGGAATCCCGGATGAGCAGTTCTTC
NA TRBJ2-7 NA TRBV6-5 CASSYGGSDYEQYF TGTGCCAGCAGTTACGGAGGGAGTGACTACGAGCAGTACTTC
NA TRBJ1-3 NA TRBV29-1 CSVGSSGNTIYF TGCAGCGTTGGGAGCTCTGGAAACACCATATATTTT
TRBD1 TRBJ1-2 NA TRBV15 CATSKSRTGGNYGYTF TGTGCCACCAGCAAGTCCCGGACAGGGGGCAACTATGGCTACACCTTC
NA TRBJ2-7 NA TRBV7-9 CASSLSLNSYEQYF TGTGCCAGCAGCTTAAGTTTGAACTCCTACGAGCAGTACTTC
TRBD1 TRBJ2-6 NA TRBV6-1 CASRQGAGANVLTF TGTGCCAGCAGACAGGGGGCTGGGGCCAACGTCCTGACTTTC
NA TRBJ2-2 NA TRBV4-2 CASSQVAESNTGELFF TGTGCCAGCAGCCAAGTCGCAGAGTCGAACACCGGGGAGCTGTTTTTT
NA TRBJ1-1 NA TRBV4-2 CASSQDSNTEAFF TGTGCCAGCAGCCAAGACAGCAACACTGAAGCTTTCTTT
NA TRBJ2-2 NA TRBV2 CASNLGAGELFF TGTGCCAGCAATCTGGGAGCCGGGGAGCTGTTTTTT
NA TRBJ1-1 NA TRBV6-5 CASRNPGHLGAFF TGTGCCAGCAGGAATCCGGGACATTTAGGAGCTTTCTTT
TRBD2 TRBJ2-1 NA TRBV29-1 CSVTVAGGNNEQFF TGCAGCGTGACAGTAGCGGGAGGGAACAATGAGCAGTTCTTC
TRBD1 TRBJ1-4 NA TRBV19 CASRDRTNEKLFF TGTGCCAGCAGGGACAGAACTAATGAAAAACTGTTTTTT
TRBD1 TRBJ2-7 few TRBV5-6 CASSLPGQGYEQYF TGTGCCAGCAGCTTGCCCGGACAGGGATACGAGCAGTACTTC
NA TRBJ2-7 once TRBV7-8 CASSSADASDSYEQYF TGTGCCAGCAGCTCAGCGGACGCTAGCGACTCCTACGAGCAGTACTTC
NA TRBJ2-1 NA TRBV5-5 CASSLGGDPYNEQFF TGTGCCAGCAGCTTGGGAGGGGACCCCTACAATGAGCAGTTCTTC
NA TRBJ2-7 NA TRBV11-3 CASSLERKTEQYF TGTGCCAGCAGCTTAGAAAGGAAAACCGAGCAGTACTTC
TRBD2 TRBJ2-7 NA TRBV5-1 CASSVSTSGSSYEQYF TGCGCCAGCAGCGTGTCAACTAGCGGAAGCTCCTACGAGCAGTACTTC
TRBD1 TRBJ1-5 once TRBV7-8 CASSPDRGPDQPQHF TGTGCCAGCAGCCCGGACAGGGGGCCCGATCAGCCCCAGCATTTT
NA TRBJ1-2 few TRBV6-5 CASSYTGYGYTF TGTGCCAGCAGTTATACAGGCTATGGCTACACCTTC
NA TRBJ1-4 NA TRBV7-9 CASSLVGGVGEKLFF TGTGCCAGCAGCTTAGTTGGTGGAGTTGGGGAAAAACTGTTTTTT
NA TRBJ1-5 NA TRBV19 CASSIDGSYQPQHF TGTGCCAGTAGTATAGACGGCAGTTATCAGCCCCAGCATTTT
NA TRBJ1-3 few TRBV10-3 CAISVRQIFSLSGNTIYF TGTGCCATCAGTGTGCGGCAGATCTTTTCCCTCTCTGGAAACACCATATATTTT
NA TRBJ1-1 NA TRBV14 CASSQALTSRPNF TGTGCCAGCAGCCAAGCCCTGACGAGCCGGCCTAACTTT
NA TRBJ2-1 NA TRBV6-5 CASSYGGVMSNEQFF TGTGCCAGCAGTTACGGTGGGGTCATGAGCAATGAGCAGTTCTTC
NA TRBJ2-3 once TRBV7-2 CASSLGRGRTDTQYF TGTGCCAGCAGCTTAGGGCGGGGTCGCACAGATACGCAGTATTTT
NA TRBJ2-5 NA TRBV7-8 CASRPAEAQYF TGTGCCAGCAGACCGGCTGAGGCCCAGTACTTC
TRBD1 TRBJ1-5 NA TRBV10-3 CAISAVFLGTGASSNQPQHF TGTGCCATCAGTGCGGTCTTTTTGGGGACAGGGGCGAGTAGCAATCAGCCCCAGCATTTT
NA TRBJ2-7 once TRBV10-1 CASRDTGTDAYEQYF TGCGCCAGCAGAGATACCGGGACGGACGCCTACGAGCAGTACTTC